The 13 T cell receptor beta chains given below trace back to one sample, sequenced in a study of chemoradiotherapy in HPV16-positive cancers. Data came from immunoSEQ multiplex PCR; TCRdb stores just in-frame clones and leaves some out. The sample lists 3,000 to 5,000 clones; roughly 74% were seen once. The specimen was taken from a patient who underwent chemoradiotherapy. The receptors here all came from a human donor with HPV-associated anogenital cancer.

This clone appeared once. The chain links TRBV7-3 to TRBJ2-1; 8 nucleotides align to TRBD2. Germline V CDR1 and CDR2: SGHTA, FQGTGA. Unmatched junction bases numbered 3, after V lost 3 bases and J lost 2 bases. This CDR3 contains 15 residues. CDR3 in amino acids: CASSLVAGTYNEQFF. The CDR3 DNA sequence: TGTGCCAGCAGCTTGGTAGCGGGGACCTACAATGAGCAGTTCTTC.

The rearrangement uses TRBV7-9 and TRBJ1-1, with 10 bases identical to TRBD1. V was pared by 5 bases and J by 1 base, with 7 bases of the junction left unmatched. The CDR3 has 16 amino acids. CDR1 is SEHNR, CDR2 FQNEAQ, per germline (reference sequence). The CDR3 DNA follows: TGTGCCAGCAGCCCGCCGGGACAGGGGAAGAACACTGAAGCTTTCTTT. Protein sequence: CASSPPGQGKNTEAFF.

The chain uses TRBV28 and TRBJ2-1; D unclear. The germline gives CDR1 MDHEN, CDR2 SYDVKM. The CDR3 totals 15 residues. Trimming shortened V by 6 bases and J by 4 bases, and 16 bases separated the two germline ends. CDR3 DNA sequence: TGTGCCAGCAGGCGTGGGGTCCAGGTATACAATGAGCAGTTCTTC. Translated: CASRRGVQVYNEQFF.

This clone was seen only a few times. The chain joins TRBV5-6 to TRBJ1-2, with 7 bases lining up with TRBD1. Trimming at V came to 2 bases and at J to 4 bases, leaving 8 bases not matched to a gene. CDR1 and CDR2 from the germline V gene are SGHDT and YYEEEE. This CDR3 has 15 residues. The CDR3 DNA reads TGTGCCAGCAGCTTTGGAACCGGGACAGCCTATGGCTACACCTTC. This codes for CASSFGTGTAYGYTF.

Only one count was recorded for this clone. This chain connects TRBV6-1 to TRBJ2-7, with 15 nucleotides matching TRBD2. This CDR3 has 19 amino acids. With 4 bases clipped from V and 2 bases from J, the junction kept 12 bases outside the gene matches. Germline CDR1 MNHNS, CDR2 SASEGT. CDR3 DNA sequence: TGTGCCAGCAGTGGGTGGACTAGCGGGGGGGGTAAACATACCTACGAGCAGTACTTC. Translating it yields CASSGWTSGGGKHTYEQYF.

The CDR3 spells CASSFLSNRWGYTF. The CDR3 DNA reads as TGTGCCAGCAGCTTCCTTTCGAACCGATGGGGCTACACCTTC. The rearrangement uses TRBV5-6 and TRBJ1-2; D is unclear. Germline lookup yields CDR1 SGHDT and CDR2 YYEEEE. V was clipped by 2 bases and J by 8 bases, with 16 bases between them. This CDR3 comprises 14 residues.

The chain joins TRBV4-3 to TRBJ2-3, with D perhaps matching TRBD1 or TRBD2 (6 bases each). The V gene's germline CDR1 is LGHNA and CDR2 YSLEER. The CDR3 has 19 residues. V dropped 0 bases and J dropped 3 bases, with 22 bases sitting between them. CDR3 in DNA: TGCGCCAGCAGCCAAGAAGGGGGGTTTCAATATGCGGCAACAGATACGCAGTATTTT. It is translated as CASSQEGGFQYAATDTQYF.

The chain joins TRBV7-2 to TRBJ2-3; no reliable D call. The CDR3 loop spans 13 amino acids. Germline CDR1 SGHTA, CDR2 FQGNSA. V shed 5 bases and J shed 6 bases, with 12 bases lying between them. This CDR3 is CASSPLLRDTQYF. The CDR3 DNA follows: TGTGCCAGCAGCCCCCTTTTGCGGGATACGCAGTATTTT.

This clone showed up just a few times. The chain carries TRBV10-3 and TRBJ1-1; D uncertain. CDR3 length: 13 residues. V was trimmed by 6 bases and J by 1 base, leaving 9 bases between them. Germline V lookup: CDR1 ENHRY, CDR2 SYGVKD. CDR3 amino acids: CAIRWGGNTEAFF. CDR3 nucleotide sequence: TGTGCCATCAGGTGGGGTGGGAACACTGAAGCTTTCTTT.

This clone was seen more than once but under ten times. The chain links TRBV19 to TRBJ1-1; D gene unclear. Germline assignment: CDR1 LNHDA and CDR2 SQIVND (reference sequence). The CDR3 runs to 13 residues. V dropped 5 bases and J dropped 10 bases, with 17 bases sitting between them. CDR3 in DNA: TGTGCCAGTAGTCCCCGGGCGTTAGGAGGAGCTTTCTTT. The encoded protein is CASSPRALGGAFF.

The gene calls are TRBV21-1 and TRBJ1-5; the table gives TRBD1 as D, unverified against the DNA. TRBV21-1 is recorded as a pseudogene. The CDR3 spans 18 residues. DNA for the CDR3: TGTGCCAGCAGCAAAGTTGTAGATAAGGGGCTCAGCAATCAGCCCCAGCATTTT. It is translated as CASSKVVDKGLSNQPQHF.

V is TRBV29-1 and J is TRBJ1-3, with unresolved D. CDR1 SQVTM and CDR2 ANQGSEA come from the germline V gene. The CDR3 runs 12 residues. Between the trimmed V and J ends, which lost 4 bases and 2 bases, there was a span of 6 bases. CDR3 amino acids: CSVVSAGNTIYF. The CDR3 nucleotides read TGCAGCGTTGTTTCTGCTGGAAACACCATATATTTT.

The V gene is TRBV5-1, the J gene TRBJ2-2, with TRBD1 matching over 10 bases. After removal of 4 bases from V and 5 bases from J, the junction contained 8 bases not matched to a gene. The V gene's germline CDR1 is SGHRS and CDR2 YFSETQ. The CDR3 sequence is 16 residues long. The CDR3, as DNA: TGCGCCAGCAGCCCAGGGGACAGGGGAAGGACCGGGGAGCTGTTTTTT. Translated, it gives CASSPGDRGRTGELFF.